This record covers a single T cell receptor (beta chain). The record originates from a study of blood T cell repertoires in COVID-19. Study background: Donors in the United States, Italy and Spain gave samples during acute or convalescent COVID-19. PBMCs, B-cell-depleted T cells, or T cells provided the cDNA or gDNA that made up the material.

In the authors' methods: Amplified reference gene primers provided the basis for estimating nucleated cell counts. Using immunoSEQ multiplex PCR, the repertoire was profiled, and TCRdb retains in-frame clones only, with some absent. For V, J and clone size, that table is used; D and trimming come from the DNA. The sample lists roughly 32,000 clones, about 85% seen once, with 40% to 55% in the top ten. This receptor was taken from a man in his fifties or sixties with active or convalescent COVID-19. The sample comprised peripheral blood.

CDR3 in amino acids: CASSYSAGGDGYTF. The CDR3 DNA is TGTGCCAGCAGTTATTCGGCGGGGGGAGACGGCTACACCTTC. The chain recombines TRBV6-5 with TRBJ1-2, with D perhaps matching TRBD1 (5 bases). V was pared by 3 bases and J by 8 bases, with 16 bases between. CDR3 length: 14 amino acids. The V gene's germline CDR1 is MNHEY and CDR2 SVGAGI.